This T cell receptor beta chain is drawn from a study of T cells in Graves' hyperthyroidism and ophthalmopathy. The study's findings and limits: Median prediction lead before ophthalmopathy onset was around 6.9 months with the model. Most expanded thyroid clonotypes above 0.001 recurred in blood.

Amplification yielded TCR beta CDR3 regions, with RNA transcripts as the source. Primed by the HTBI set, a first-round RT-PCR was run on the TCR CDR3. Via MiXCR, TCRdb re-called the multiplex PCR reads, giving one row per CDR3 protein. The sample shows a few hundred thousand distinct CDR3 sequences, more than 45% of them seen only once. Note on this clonotype: Its antigen is unknown.

The sample was peripheral blood or thyroid tissue (not recorded which). This clonotype was obtained from a woman aged 18-30 years with Graves' hyperthyroidism.

The CDR3 DNA reads as TGTGCCAGTAGTATAGATCTCGGGGAGAATGAGCAGTTCTTC. This translates into CASSIDLGENEQFF. The V call is TRBV19, the J call TRBJ2-7, with D possibly TRBD2 on 5 matching bases. The DNA end is more similar to TRBJ2-1, so the J call may be wrong. CDR3 length equals 14 residues. Germline V lookup: CDR1 LNHDA, CDR2 SQIVND (reference sequence).